This TCR beta chain originates from a study of CD8 T cells in Susac syndrome. cDNA came from about 0.51 to 1 ug RNA primed by random hexamers. A multiplex approach, immunoSEQ multiplex PCR, amplified TCR beta CDR3 across 54 Vbeta and 13 Jbeta. TCRdb reprocessed the immunoSEQ multiplex PCR reads via MiXCR and lists one record per CDR3 protein. The sample includes about 70,000 distinct CDR3 sequences, over 90% of them seen just once. The CDR3 extends over 14 amino acids. Trimming took 7 bases from V and 0 from J; bases not matched to a gene: 3. CD8+ and CD4+ blood T cells underwent TCR beta sequencing. Negative isolation yielded the CD8+ and CD4+ T cells, while FACS enriched the TEMRA cells.

The specimen sequenced was CD4+ T cells from PBMCs. The rearrangement links TRBV12-3 or TRBV12-4 to TRBJ2-1, with TRBD1 matching 7 bases. This TCR derives from a human donor with multiple sclerosis. The CDR3 sequence: CASNRDSSYNEQFF. CDR3 DNA sequence: TGTGCCAGCAACCGGGACAGCTCCTACAATGAGCAGTTCTTC.